This is a list of T cell receptor beta chains from one sample in a study of cytomegalovirus exposure and HLA in healthy donors. Method: immunoSEQ multiplex PCR; TCRdb's copy keeps in-frame clones and lacks some. Seen here are fewer than 200,000 clones, about 63% observed once, and the top ten hold roughly 2.7%. The sample taken for sequencing was PBMCs. The receptors were gathered from a woman in her thirties or forties in good health and CMV-seropositive. Each CDR3 is given with its conserved first and last residue. Clone size, where shown, is once, few, many, or a class for clones that have expanded.

j_gene: TRBJ2-3
abundance: NA
v_gene: TRBV5-1
CDR3aa: CASGTSGVNTQYF

j_gene: TRBJ1-1
abundance: NA
v_gene: TRBV5-4
CDR3aa: CASKQGTEMNTEAFF

j_gene: TRBJ1-2
abundance: NA
v_gene: TRBV11-2
CDR3aa: CASSPGVGQGYTF

j_gene: TRBJ2-3
abundance: NA
v_gene: TRBV4-3
CDR3aa: CASSQDQADTQYF

j_gene: TRBJ1-5
abundance: NA
v_gene: TRBV6-5
CDR3aa: CASSLNLNSNQPQHF

j_gene: TRBJ2-5
abundance: NA
v_gene: TRBV29-1
CDR3aa: CGVEARLAGGKLETQYF

j_gene: TRBJ2-1
abundance: NA
v_gene: TRBV25-1
CDR3aa: CASSEGLWASNEQFF

j_gene: TRBJ2-7
abundance: NA
v_gene: TRBV23-1
CDR3aa: CASSQSLDREVYEQYF

j_gene: TRBJ2-3
abundance: NA
v_gene: TRBV7-2
CDR3aa: CASSLEAHRGTQYF

j_gene: TRBJ2-5
abundance: NA
v_gene: TRBV7-9
CDR3aa: CASSPRDRHVETQYF

j_gene: TRBJ2-1
abundance: many
v_gene: TRBV27
CDR3aa: CASSLLSGRDNEQFF

j_gene: TRBJ2-7
abundance: NA
v_gene: TRBV6-5
CDR3aa: CASSPWGDEQYF

j_gene: TRBJ1-4
abundance: NA
v_gene: TRBV6-1
CDR3aa: CASSESPRSGSTNEKLFF

j_gene: TRBJ2-7
abundance: few
v_gene: TRBV7-2
CDR3aa: CASSLNGGYEQYF

j_gene: TRBJ1-1
abundance: once
v_gene: TRBV7-9
CDR3aa: CASTVGAWSNTEAFF

j_gene: TRBJ2-5
abundance: few
v_gene: TRBV7-2
CDR3aa: CASSSGLAGDETQYF

j_gene: TRBJ2-5
abundance: NA
v_gene: TRBV19
CDR3aa: CAPPARVQETQYF

j_gene: TRBJ2-5
abundance: NA
v_gene: TRBV7-2
CDR3aa: CASSFRLAGGQETQYF

j_gene: TRBJ2-7
abundance: once
v_gene: TRBV9
CDR3aa: CASSAYRDEQYF

j_gene: TRBJ2-3
abundance: NA
v_gene: TRBV7-2
CDR3aa: CATSARGRGRADTQYF

j_gene: TRBJ2-7
abundance: few
v_gene: TRBV27
CDR3aa: CASGRDRVDEQYF

j_gene: TRBJ1-4
abundance: few
v_gene: TRBV5-5
CDR3aa: CASSASPGQINEKLFF

j_gene: TRBJ1-4
abundance: NA
v_gene: TRBV18
CDR3aa: CASSIDRVEEKLFF

j_gene: TRBJ2-2
abundance: NA
v_gene: TRBV6-1
CDR3aa: CASSSTQGSGELFF

j_gene: TRBJ2-3
abundance: NA
v_gene: TRBV27
CDR3aa: CASSPPRQGGTDTQYF

j_gene: TRBJ1-2
abundance: NA
v_gene: TRBV29-1
CDR3aa: CSVEDYGYTF

j_gene: TRBJ2-1
abundance: NA
v_gene: TRBV27
CDR3aa: CASSSLNNEQFF

j_gene: TRBJ2-2
abundance: NA
v_gene: TRBV25-1
CDR3aa: CASSEGQDNTGELFF

j_gene: TRBJ1-4
abundance: NA
v_gene: TRBV15
CDR3aa: CATSRDGAPTNEKLFF

j_gene: TRBJ2-6
abundance: NA
v_gene: TRBV2
CDR3aa: CASTEWGGVSSGANVLTF

j_gene: TRBJ2-1
abundance: NA
v_gene: TRBV2
CDR3aa: CATHGGYSYNEQFF

j_gene: TRBJ2-6
abundance: NA
v_gene: TRBV28
CDR3aa: CASSTPPGTRYSGANVLTF

j_gene: TRBJ1-1
abundance: NA
v_gene: TRBV4-3
CDR3aa: CASSLTGDTEAFF

j_gene: TRBJ1-1
abundance: NA
v_gene: TRBV5-4
CDR3aa: CASSPSIDRNTEAFF

j_gene: TRBJ2-5
abundance: NA
v_gene: TRBV19
CDR3aa: CASSEQGALETQYF

j_gene: TRBJ2-7
abundance: NA
v_gene: TRBV28
CDR3aa: CASSSLLAGVVYEQYF

j_gene: TRBJ2-7
abundance: few
v_gene: TRBV19
CDR3aa: CASSIVSTGVTYEQYF

j_gene: TRBJ2-3
abundance: NA
v_gene: TRBV5-8
CDR3aa: CASRGGRVTDTQYF

j_gene: TRBJ2-1
abundance: once
v_gene: TRBV6-6
CDR3aa: CASSPRLAGSYNEQFF

j_gene: TRBJ2-7
abundance: NA
v_gene: TRBV7-9
CDR3aa: CASSDSSGSYEQYF

j_gene: TRBJ2-7
abundance: few
v_gene: TRBV4-2
CDR3aa: CASSHTGGGYEQYF

j_gene: TRBJ2-3
abundance: few
v_gene: TRBV7-2
CDR3aa: CASSSRSSTDTQYF

j_gene: TRBJ2-7
abundance: NA
v_gene: TRBV7-3
CDR3aa: CASSVGRGSSYEQYF

j_gene: TRBJ1-6
abundance: few
v_gene: TRBV5-1
CDR3aa: CASSTTYRDSRNSPLHF

j_gene: TRBJ2-7
abundance: NA
v_gene: TRBV18
CDR3aa: CASSPRVLGTGEYEQYF

j_gene: TRBJ2-5
abundance: once
v_gene: TRBV6-5
CDR3aa: CASSRPGEATQYF

j_gene: TRBJ1-2
abundance: NA
v_gene: TRBV19
CDR3aa: CASAPGLLYGYTF

j_gene: TRBJ2-5
abundance: once
v_gene: TRBV18
CDR3aa: CASSPGGSRETQYF

j_gene: TRBJ2-3
abundance: NA
v_gene: TRBV4-3
CDR3aa: CASSQAVTDTQYF

j_gene: TRBJ2-1
abundance: NA
v_gene: TRBV7-2
CDR3aa: CASSLRQGNNEQFF

j_gene: TRBJ1-2
abundance: NA
v_gene: TRBV5-6
CDR3aa: CASSLETVVNYGYPF